This entry describes one T cell receptor (beta chain). Grouping used clinical history reported by participants in a survey and questionnaire. Participants classified as exposed had met a COVID-19 case within 2 weeks before study entry. The CDR3 is 13 residues long. CDR1 and CDR2 from the germline V gene are LNHDA and SQIVND (reference sequence). V lost 2 bases and J lost 1, with 5 bases in between. This sample stems from a study of blood T cell repertoires in COVID-19. The table came from immunoSEQ multiplex PCR; TCRdb's copy has only in-frame clones and leaves some out. The sample records some 190,000 clones, about 80% being singletons.

The specimen sequenced was PBMCs or T cells enriched from blood (not recorded which). The chain carries TRBV19 and TRBJ1-1; D unclear. The clonotype originates from a man in his sixties who had been exposed to COVID-19. The CDR3 DNA follows: TGTGCCAGTAGTATACCGGGGAACACTGAAGCTTTCTTT. Its protein product is CASSIPGNTEAFF.